This T cell receptor beta chain emerged from a study of Graves' ophthalmopathy and Graves' hyperthyroidism. If patients had other autoimmune diseases, uncontrolled infections, pregnancy or lactation, they were excluded. This clonotype was observed a few times. CDR3 length: 15 amino acids. The V and J ends lost 5 bases and 2 bases, in that order; junction bases with no gene match: 7. From germline, CDR1 is SEHNR and CDR2 FQNEAQ (reference sequence). Transcripts of RNA were the source for amplifying TCR beta CDR3 regions. The first-round RT-PCR employed HTBI primers together with the Qiagen OneStep RT-PCR kit. A multiplex PCR was then performed as the second round. From the multiplex PCR reads, TCRdb called clonotypes with MiXCR, one entry per CDR3 protein. The sample has about 740,000 distinct CDR3 sequences; around 40% are singletons.

This sequence originates from an adult man with Graves' ophthalmopathy. Sequencing was done on a sample of peripheral blood. The rearrangement joins TRBV7-9 to TRBJ2-5, with 8 nucleotides matching TRBD1. CDR3 bases: TGTGCCAGCAGCACCCTGGACAGGGTACAAGAGACCCAGTACTTC. It is translated as CASSTLDRVQETQYF.